The rows below give T cell receptor beta chains drawn from one sample of a study of T cells after somatic rescue of genetic block. The data were produced by immunoSEQ multiplex PCR, yet TCRdb's version contains in-frame clones alone and is incomplete. The sample holds about 67,000 clones, about 90% seen once. Sample: peripheral blood mononuclear cells (PBMCs). These receptors all come from a man aged 40-55 years. The CDR3 runs from the conserved cysteine through the conserved F or W.

j_call v_call cdr3_aa
TRBJ2-7 TRBV10-3 CAISEYGGSNYEQYF
TRBJ2-5 TRBV19 CATSLGRSPLGLPQETQYF
TRBJ2-3 TRBV7-3 CASSLNPSGGANTQYF
TRBJ2-7 TRBV28 CASSQVRVKQYF
TRBJ2-5 TRBV5-1 CASSLGVVGETQYF
TRBJ1-2 TRBV30 CAWSLEPRDGYGYTF
TRBJ1-1 TRBV11-2 CASSLISYTEAFF
TRBJ2-5 TRBV10-2 CASAGQGETQYF
TRBJ2-7 TRBV27 CASSPGLAAYEQYF
TRBJ1-5 TRBV28 CASSPSGARNQPQHF
TRBJ2-3 TRBV28 CASSLSTLDRARDTQYF
TRBJ2-2 TRBV7-2 CASSPTGSTGELFF
TRBJ2-5 TRBV7-2 CASSPGGGGQYF
TRBJ2-7 TRBV7-6 CASSLARTGAHEQYF
TRBJ2-3 TRBV28 CASSIGGSTDTQYF
TRBJ2-7 TRBV4-2 CASSQGLAVQPGQGHYEQYF
TRBJ2-7 TRBV28 CASSLNPGTGGDEQYF
TRBJ2-2 TRBV10-1 CATSGGTGELFF
TRBJ2-7 TRBV19 CASSRRDTYEQYF
TRBJ1-6 TRBV5-1 CASRLRDSPLHF
TRBJ1-1 TRBV14 CASSQEGTGFIPPVNTEAFF
TRBJ2-3 TRBV19 CASSMALLALSTQYF
TRBJ2-7 TRBV6-1 CASSEVGGPSYEQYF
TRBJ2-7 TRBV10-3 CAISPSGSYEQYF
TRBJ1-5 TRBV5-1 CASSLSPEDQPQHF
TRBJ1-1 TRBV5-1 CASSLEQGATEAFF
TRBJ2-7 TRBV7-2 CASSYRDRRYEQYF
TRBJ1-3 TRBV5-4 CASSTDTLSGNTIYF
TRBJ2-4 TRBV28 CASSFLRGIAKNIQYF
TRBJ1-5 TRBV12-5 CASGSILGQGGQPQHF
TRBJ2-7 TRBV28 CASSTRTGGSGIYEQYF
TRBJ2-1 TRBV15 CATSRDFGSSKSSYNEQFF
TRBJ2-7 TRBV10-3 CAISEDPQAEQYF
TRBJ2-2 TRBV4-1 CASSQPLQGARAGELFF
TRBJ2-7 TRBV2 CASSPGTGGYEQYF
TRBJ2-7 TRBV5-6 CASSLGPSSGRNEQYF
TRBJ1-2 TRBV6-6 CASIWAYGYTF